Listed here are 4 T cell receptor beta chains from one sample, sequenced in a study of T cell clonality in common variable immunodeficiency. The data were produced by immunoSEQ multiplex PCR, yet TCRdb's version contains in-frame clones alone and is incomplete. The repertoire consists of approximately 60,000 clones, none detected only once. Material: peripheral blood mononuclear cells. These receptors were taken from a person aged 18 to 75 in good health.

There are many counts of this clone. With the read ending 3 residues before the CDR3 end, the germline J gene is used to fill in that end. The rearrangement uses TRBV13 and TRBJ2-7; 9 bases match TRBD2. The CDR3 length is 16 residues. Per germline, CDR1 PRHDT and CDR2 FYEKMQ (reference sequence). The V gene end was trimmed by 6 bases and the J gene end by 1 base; junction bases not matched to a gene: 10. The DNA read from the CDR3 is TGTGCCAGCAGTCGAAGTGGGCGGGAGGGTTCCTACGAG. It specifies CASSRSGREGSYE. From start to end, the CDR3 is CASSRSGREGSYEQYF.

This clone was seen repeatedly, ten times or more. The read comes to an end 3 residues before the CDR3 does, leaving the germline J gene to fill in the end. The chain recombines TRBV20-1 with TRBJ2-5, with D possibly being TRBD1 (6 bases). CDR3 length equals 13 residues. In germline, CDR1 is DFQATT, CDR2 SNEGSKA (reference sequence). Trimming cost V 4 bases and J 2 bases, with 11 bases left between them. Incomplete CDR3 DNA: TGCAGTGCTACCAGGGACAAACAAGAGACC. It yields the protein CSATRDKQET. The entire CDR3 sequence reads CSATRDKQETQYF.

This clone was recorded many times. Read sequence stops 3 residues before the CDR3 end, and the germline J gene provides the missing end. The rearrangement links TRBV7-2 to TRBJ1-1, with D unresolved. The V gene's germline CDR1 is SGHTA and CDR2 FQGNSA. Trimming removed 5 bases from V and 4 bases from J, with 11 bases in between. The CDR3 is 13 amino acids. The sequenced CDR3 bases are TGTGCCAGCAGCCTAACACTACCCACTGAA. Translation gives CASSLTLPTE. The whole CDR3 reads CASSLTLPTEAFF. Looking up the rest from reference TRBV7-2 and TRBJ1-1 gives the full variable domain: GAGVSQSPSNKVTEKGKDVELRCDPISGHTALYWYRQSLGQGLEFLIYFQGNSAPDKSGLPSDRFSAERTGGSVSTLTIQRTQQEDSAVYLCASSLTLPTEAFFGQGTRLTVV.

This clone has a count of ten or more. The sequenced fragment ends 3 residues before the CDR3 boundary, so the rest is inferred from the germline J gene. This chain joins TRBV18 and TRBJ2-7; D not certain. The CDR3 is 16 residues long. CDR1 is KGHSH and CDR2 is LQKENI in the germline V gene. V lost 0 bases, J lost 5 bases, and 17 bases lay in between. The covered CDR3 bases are TGTGCCAGCTCACCACCCAGGTTAGACGATCTTCACGAG. It codes for CASSPPRLDDLHE. The full CDR3 protein reads CASSPPRLDDLHEQYF.